Detailed here is one TCR beta chain. This specimen comes from a study of blood T cell repertoires in COVID-19. Turning to the study itself: The United States, Italy and Spain supplied acute and convalescent COVID-19 samples.

Cohorts were determined from participant-reported clinical history. As originally analysed: Cell counts per sample came from amplifying reference gene primers. Only in-frame clones appear in the TCRdb table, and some are missing; sequencing was by immunoSEQ multiplex PCR. V and J calls and clone size follow that table, whereas D and trimming were derived from the DNA. The repertoire holds 200,000 to 250,000 clones, around 85% seen once, with roughly 20% in the top ten. Sample: PBMCs or T cells enriched from blood (not recorded which). This clonotype was obtained from a man in his forties who had recovered from COVID-19.

CDR3 protein: CASSYRRLSSYEQYF. CDR3 bases: TGTGCCAGCAGTTACCGGAGGCTCTCGTCCTACGAGCAGTACTTC. This chain joins TRBV6-5 and TRBJ2-7; D perhaps matches TRBD2 (5 bases). The CDR3 length is 15 residues. Trimming removed 2 bases at V and 1 base at J, with 12 bases between. Per the germline V gene, CDR1 is MNHEY and CDR2 is SVGAGI.